The 5 T cell receptor beta chains given below trace back to one sample, sequenced in a study of T-cell memory formation after mild COVID-19. TCRdb itself ran the 5' RACE reads through MiXCR, one entry per CDR3 protein. The repertoire holds fewer than 350,000 distinct CDR3 sequences, more than 15% seen once, with approximately 20% in the top ten. Sequencing used PBMCs or a T cell subset sorted from them (not recorded which). These receptors originate from a man aged 18-30 years who had mild COVID-19 (a few samples of this study predate the infection). Cell type and time point are not known.

The genes are TRBV4-3 and TRBJ2-5; 10 bases align to TRBD2. V lost 0 bases, J lost 0 bases, and 1 base stayed unmatched. CDR3 length equals 16 residues. CDR1 LGHNA and CDR2 YSLEER come from the germline V gene. Here the CDR3 reads CASSQELAGNQETQYF. Here the CDR3 DNA reads TGCGCCAGCAGCCAAGAACTAGCGGGGAACCAAGAGACCCAGTACTTC.

The chain links TRBV7-9 to TRBJ2-1; a weak D match, TRBD2 (7 bases). V was clipped by 5 bases and J by 3 bases, with 17 bases between them. CDR1 and CDR2 (germline): SEHNR, FQNEAQ (reference sequence). CDR3 length: 16 residues. CDR3 protein: CASSPPGGGDYNEQFF. In DNA, the CDR3 is TGTGCCAGCAGCCCACCTGGAGGGGGGGACTACAATGAGCAGTTCTTC.

The chain has TRBV4-1 and TRBJ2-4, with D uncertain. CDR3 size: 16 residues. Germline loops: CDR1 MGHRA, CDR2 YSYEKL. V was shortened by 3 bases and J by 2 bases, with 14 bases between the two germline ends. The CDR3 DNA follows: TGCGCCAGCAGCCAGATGACAATGAGAACCAAAAACATTCAGTACTTC. Its translation: CASSQMTMRTKNIQYF.

J is TRBJ2-1 and V is TRBV12-3 or TRBV12-4; 7 nucleotides line up with TRBD2. Trimming at V came to 5 bases and at J to 9 bases, leaving 7 bases not matched to a gene. The CDR3 consists of 13 residues. This CDR3 is CASSPQTGGEQFF. Written as DNA, the CDR3 is TGTGCCAGCAGTCCTCAGACGGGGGGTGAGCAGTTCTTC.

This clonotype has just a few counts. This sequence joins TRBV6-1 and TRBJ1-5; tentative D call: TRBD1 (6 bases). Trimming took 3 bases from V and 11 from J, leaving 17 bases between them. This CDR3 has 14 residues. CDR1 and CDR2 (germline): MNHNS, SASEGT. The CDR3 loop reads CASSERDTRSAQHF. The CDR3 DNA reads as TGTGCCAGCAGTGAGCGGGACACCCGTTCGGCCCAGCATTTT.